These 24 T cell receptor beta chains were all obtained from the same sample, sequenced in a study of beta chain features in type 1 diabetes. Reverse transcription of all isolated RNA meant that expressed TCRB transcripts were sequenced. The data were produced by immunoSEQ multiplex PCR, yet TCRdb's version contains in-frame clones alone and is incomplete. The table includes 600,000 to 750,000 clones, about an eighth detected once. What these receptors recognize is not known. General observations from the study: There was a moderate but significant shortening of TCRB CDR3s in all four CD4+ subsets of Type 1 diabetes patients.

Specimen: naive CD4+ T cells from blood. The receptors here all came from a man aged 25 to 40 with type 1 diabetes.

The chain links TRBV28 to TRBJ2-7; D may be TRBD2 (5 bases). Per the germline V gene, CDR1 is MDHEN and CDR2 is SYDVKM. V lost 7 bases to trimming and J lost 3 bases, with 22 bases between them. The CDR3 length is 16 residues. The CDR3 DNA sequence: TGTGCCAGCAAACAAGCGGCCATGTCCCTTTACTACGAGCAGTACTTC. The encoded protein is CASKQAAMSLYYEQYF.

This clone came up a few times. The rearrangement links TRBV14 to TRBJ2-1; D perhaps matches TRBD2 (6 bases). Deletions cut 1 base from V and 9 bases from J, with 10 bases between. CDR3 length equals 13 residues. Germline CDR1 SGHDN, CDR2 FVKESK. The DNA of the CDR3 is TGTGCCAGCAGCCAAGTAGGGAGGACTGAGCAGTTCTTC. Its protein is CASSQVGRTEQFF.

This chain connects TRBV5-1 to TRBJ2-3; TRBD1 matches 10 bases. V shed 3 bases, J shed 4 bases, and the junction held 5 bases outside the gene matches. From germline, CDR1 is SGHRS and CDR2 YFSETQ. The CDR3 has 15 residues. CDR3 in DNA: TGCGCCAGCAGCTCCGAGACAGGGGGCGCAGATACGCAGTATTTT. Translated: CASSSETGGADTQYF. Full variable domain (outside the CDR3, taken from reference TRBV5-1 and TRBJ2-3): KAGVTQTPRYLIKTRGQQVTLSCSPISGHRSVSWYQQTPGQGLQFLFEYFSETQRNKGNFPGRFSGRQFSNSRSEMNVSTLELGDSALYLCASSSETGGADTQYFGPGTRLTVL.

There are a few counts of this clone. V and J are TRBV7-9 and TRBJ2-7, with a weak D call TRBD2 (5 bases). The CDR3 covers 15 residues. The germline V and J ends were trimmed by 0 bases and 1 base, with 10 bases remaining between them. Germline values: CDR1 SEHNR, CDR2 FQNEAQ (reference sequence). Written as DNA, the CDR3 is TGTGCCAGCAGCTTAGCAGCGGCAGGATCCTACGAGCAGTACTTC. Translated, it gives CASSLAAAGSYEQYF.

This clone was counted only a few times. The chain employs TRBV13 and TRBJ1-6; D not resolved. Germline CDR1 reads PRHDT; CDR2 reads FYEKMQ (reference sequence). The CDR3 contains 13 residues. V shed 4 bases and J shed 4 bases, with 5 bases lying between them. CDR3 nucleotides: TGTGCCAGCAGCTCCTCGTATAATTCACCCCTCCACTTT. Its protein product is CASSSSYNSPLHF.

This clone has just a few counts. The CDR3, as DNA: TGCAGCGTTGTCCCCAGACTGACCTATGGCTACACCTTC. The encoded protein is CSVVPRLTYGYTF. The V gene is TRBV29-1, the J gene TRBJ1-2, with D uncertain. Germline V gives CDR1 SQVTM, CDR2 ANQGSEA. The CDR3 covers 13 residues. The germline V and J ends were trimmed by 4 bases and 4 bases, with 13 bases remaining between them. The full variable domain, with the rest looked up from reference TRBV29-1 and TRBJ1-2, is SAVISQKPSRDICQRGTSLTIQCQVDSQVTMMFWYRQQPGQSLTLIATANQGSEATYESGFVIDKFPISRPNLTFSTLTVSNMSPEDSSIYLCSVVPRLTYGYTFGSGTRLTVV.

V and J are TRBV7-2 and TRBJ1-1, with D uncertain. The CDR3 covers 14 residues. The germline V gene encodes CDR1 SGHTA and CDR2 FQGNSA. The ends were cut back, 6 bases at V and 2 bases at J, with 13 bases in the middle. CDR3 region: CASSPSWVNTEAFF. CDR3 in DNA: TGTGCCAGCAGTCCCTCTTGGGTCAACACTGAAGCTTTCTTT.

The V gene is TRBV9, the J gene TRBJ2-7, with 10 bases matching TRBD2. This CDR3 has 15 amino acids. CDR1 and CDR2 from the germline V gene are SGDLS and YYNGEE. V was pared by 3 bases and J by 1 base, with 4 bases of the junction left unmatched. In DNA form, the CDR3 reads TGTGCCAGCAGCGCTAGCGGGGGACCGTCCTACGAGCAGTACTTC. This sequence encodes CASSASGGPSYEQYF.

The V and J genes are TRBV30 and TRBJ1-2; a possible D gene is TRBD1 (6 bases). Trimming stripped 2 bases from V and 5 bases from J, with 18 bases between. Germline loops: CDR1 GTSNPN, CDR2 SVGIG (reference sequence). CDR3 size: 15 residues. CDR3 in amino acids: CAWSRKDSGLYGYTF. In nucleotides, the CDR3 is TGTGCCTGGAGTAGAAAGGACAGTGGACTTTATGGCTACACCTTC.

The chain uses TRBV9 and TRBJ2-1; tentatively, D is TRBD1 (6 bases). CDR1 and CDR2 (germline): SGDLS, YYNGEE. The CDR3 sequence is 14 residues long. The V end was cut by 0 bases, the J end by 7 bases, with 11 bases between. The CDR3 region has the DNA TGTGCCAGCAGCGTAGTGGCAGGGGTGAATGAGCAGTTCTTC. Translating gives CASSVVAGVNEQFF.

The sample holds a few counts of this clone. This chain uses TRBV6-6 with TRBJ1-4; 7 bases are a match to TRBD1. From germline, CDR1 is MNHNY and CDR2 SVGAGI (reference sequence). This CDR3 contains 15 residues. The V gene end was trimmed by 4 bases and the J gene end by 5 bases; junction bases not matched to a gene: 7. This CDR3 is CASSSLQGINEKLFF. The CDR3 DNA reads TGTGCCAGCAGTTCCTTACAGGGGATAAATGAAAAACTGTTTTTT.

The chain joins TRBV25-1 to TRBJ1-2; D not resolved. CDR1 is MGHDK, CDR2 SYGVNS, per germline. Trimming stripped 3 bases from V and 4 bases from J, with 12 bases between. The CDR3 has 14 residues. The CDR3 loop is CASSEAGPTYGYTF. Written as DNA, the CDR3 is TGTGCCAGCAGTGAGGCAGGCCCTACCTATGGCTACACCTTC.

This clone was seen a few times. This sequence joins TRBV27 and TRBJ2-7; D possibly matches TRBD1 or TRBD2 (5 bases each). CDR1 and CDR2 (germline): MNHEY, SMNVEV (reference sequence). V lost 6 bases and J 0 bases, leaving 12 bases between the germline ends. There are 14 residues in the CDR3. Here the CDR3 DNA reads TGTGCCAGCAGCCCCTGGGACGGCTCCTACGAGCAGTACTTC. Translation: CASSPWDGSYEQYF.

The chain employs TRBV6-5 and TRBJ1-5; TRBD1 is a possible D gene (6 bases). Germline V gene lookup returns CDR1 MNHEY and CDR2 SVGAGI. The CDR3 runs to 14 residues. The V end was cut by 6 bases, the J end by 3 bases, with 12 bases between. This chain's CDR3 is CASSKQGFNQPQHF. The CDR3 DNA is TGTGCCAGCAGCAAACAGGGCTTCAATCAGCCCCAGCATTTT.

J is TRBJ2-6 and V is TRBV7-3; 9 bases match TRBD1. Losses at the gene ends were 6 bases for V and 3 bases for J; bases not matched to a gene: 9. The CDR3 has 17 amino acids. Germline values: CDR1 SGHTA, CDR2 FQGTGA. CDR3 bases: TGTGCCAGCAGTTTGAAGACAGGGGGAGTTGGGGCCAACGTCCTGACTTTC. Amino acid sequence: CASSLKTGGVGANVLTF.

The chain has TRBV18 and TRBJ1-2, with a tentative D call TRBD1 (5 bases). The CDR3 extends over 13 amino acids. The V gene's germline CDR1 is KGHSH and CDR2 LQKENI. Trimming cost V 3 bases and J 5 bases, with 10 bases left between them. Here the CDR3 DNA reads TGTGCCAGCTCACCCCCGGACATTTATGGCTACACCTTC. This translates into CASSPPDIYGYTF.

This chain uses TRBV11-2 with TRBJ2-7; D is possibly TRBD2 (5 bases). Germline values: CDR1 SGHAT, CDR2 FQNNGV. The CDR3 runs to 18 residues. The V gene lost 0 bases and the J gene lost 3 bases, with 21 bases spanning the gap. The CDR3 region is CASSLDGVVVGLFYEQYF. Written as DNA, the CDR3 is TGTGCCAGCAGCTTAGATGGGGTTGTTGTTGGACTCTTCTACGAGCAGTACTTC.

This chain connects TRBV28 to TRBJ2-7, with a tentative D call TRBD1 (5 bases). This CDR3 is built from 12 residues. Germline lookup yields CDR1 MDHEN and CDR2 SYDVKM. Trimming removed 11 bases at V and 2 bases at J, with 13 bases between. The CDR3 DNA sequence: TGTGCCGTTGGGGCGCGGCCCTACGAGCAGTACTTC. Protein product: CAVGARPYEQYF.

The chain is built from TRBV11-2 and TRBJ1-2; D may be TRBD1 (6 bases). Germline lookup yields CDR1 SGHAT and CDR2 FQNNGV. V lost 5 bases and J 8 bases, leaving 12 bases between the germline ends. The CDR3 sequence is 12 residues long. This chain's CDR3 is CASSDRFGGYTF. DNA of the CDR3: TGTGCCAGCAGCGACAGGTTTGGGGGCTACACCTTC.

The CDR3 reads CASSKTGNTEAFF. The CDR3 coding sequence is TGTGCCAGCAGTAAAACAGGGAACACTGAAGCTTTCTTT. The gene calls are TRBV6-1 and TRBJ1-1; maybe TRBD1 (5 bases). The CDR3 sequence is 13 residues long. Germline CDR1 MNHNS, CDR2 SASEGT. V shed 5 bases and J shed 1 base, with 8 bases lying between them.

A few counts support this clone. This chain joins TRBV30 and TRBJ1-2; a possible D gene is TRBD1 (6 bases). Per germline, CDR1 GTSNPN and CDR2 SVGIG (reference sequence). Trimming shortened V by 3 bases and J by 3 bases, and 17 bases separated the two germline ends. There are 15 residues in the CDR3. The CDR3 DNA follows: TGTGCCTGGAGCGGACTGGGGGGCGATCACTATGGCTACACCTTC. It specifies CAWSGLGGDHYGYTF.

This clone was observed a few times. The chain is built from TRBV27 and TRBJ1-2; no firm D call. CDR1 is MNHEY, CDR2 SMNVEV, per germline (reference sequence). This CDR3 region has 13 residues. Between the trimmed V and J ends, which lost 4 bases and 10 bases, there was a span of 16 bases. The CDR3 DNA reads as TGTGCCAGCAGTTCCCACCCCCCGGGCCCCTACACCTTC. Translation: CASSSHPPGPYTF.

This clone was observed a handful of times. The rearrangement uses TRBV2 and TRBJ2-2; 8 nucleotides agree with TRBD1. CDR3 size: 15 residues. J lost 2 bases, V lost 6 bases, and 5 bases had no gene match. Germline CDR1 and CDR2: SNHLY and FYNNEI. The chain's CDR3 is CASRRTGTNTGELFF. The CDR3 DNA reads as TGTGCCAGCAGAAGGACAGGGACCAACACCGGGGAGCTGTTTTTT.

In its sample, this clone was seen a few times. The chain links TRBV29-1 to TRBJ1-2; D is unresolved. CDR1 is SQVTM and CDR2 is ANQGSEA in the germline V gene. Trimming cost V 7 bases and J 7 bases, with 13 bases left between them. The CDR3 length is 11 residues. The CDR3 loop is CSDDGVGGYTF. In nucleotides, the CDR3 is TGCAGCGACGATGGGGTCGGTGGCTACACCTTC.